These 21 T cell receptor beta chains were all obtained from the same sample, sequenced in a study of shared clonotypes between healthy human individuals. Sequencing used immunoSEQ multiplex PCR; TCRdb keeps in-frame clones, though not all of them. The sample shows hundreds of thousands of clones, around 80% of them seen only once. Sequencing input: PBMCs. All receptors come from a woman between 40 and 50 years old in good health. Some clones in this sample may be carry-over from other donors' samples.

J is TRBJ1-2 and V is TRBV10-2, with a weak D call TRBD1 (6 bases). The V gene lost 0 bases and the J gene lost 4 bases, with 9 bases spanning the gap. Germline CDR1 is WSHSY and CDR2 is SAAADI. This CDR3 region has 14 residues. In DNA form, the CDR3 reads TGCGCCAGCAGTGAGTCCCCAGGGGTCTATGGCTACACCTTC. Translating it yields CASSESPGVYGYTF.

The CDR3 sequence is CASSQGPSGSYNEQFF. The CDR3 bases are TGTGCCAGCAGCCAAGGGCCTAGCGGGAGCTACAATGAGCAGTTCTTC. The chain employs TRBV4-2 and TRBJ2-1; 10 nucleotides agree with TRBD2. CDR1 LGHNA and CDR2 YNFKEQ come from the germline V gene. The CDR3 is made up of 16 amino acids. V lost 1 base and J lost 3; bases outside the gene matches: 3.

This sequence joins TRBV19 and TRBJ2-1; weak D call: TRBD1 (5 bases). This CDR3 region has 12 residues. V lost 5 bases, J lost 4 bases, and 6 bases lay in between. Germline CDR1 is LNHDA and CDR2 is SQIVND (reference sequence). The CDR3 DNA reads TGTGCCAGTAGTCGACAGTACAATGAGCAGTTCTTC. It encodes CASSRQYNEQFF.

The chain combines TRBV5-1 with TRBJ2-5; 7 nucleotides match TRBD1. V was pared by 4 bases and J by 5 bases, with 11 bases of the junction left unmatched. The germline V gene has CDR1 SGHRS and CDR2 YFSETQ. The CDR3 spans 15 residues. DNA of the CDR3: TGCGCCAGCAGCGCGACCGGGACAGTGGGCGAGACCCAGTACTTC. Translating it yields CASSATGTVGETQYF.

This clone was seen only once. The rearrangement joins TRBV28 to TRBJ2-1; no reliable D call. The CDR3 totals 14 residues. The germline gives CDR1 MDHEN, CDR2 SYDVKM. V lost 1 base and J lost 6, with 10 bases in between. The CDR3 is CASSLLGSRNEQFF. CDR3 bases: TGTGCCAGCAGTTTATTAGGTAGCCGCAATGAGCAGTTCTTC.

The rearrangement joins TRBV6-6 to TRBJ1-2; no clear D gene. Germline lookup yields CDR1 MNHNY and CDR2 SVGAGI (reference sequence). CDR3 size: 13 residues. V lost 6 bases and J 3 bases, leaving 11 bases between the germline ends. CDR3 sequence (DNA): TGTGCCAGCAGGAGCCCGGGCTACTATGGCTACACCTTC. Translation gives CASRSPGYYGYTF.

This clone was seen just once. The same CDR3 also results from other DNA sequences found in this sample. The chain has TRBV7-9 and TRBJ2-1, with D possibly matching TRBD1 (6 bases). Deletions cut 3 bases from V and 0 bases from J, with 6 bases between. Per the germline V gene, CDR1 is SEHNR and CDR2 is FQNEAQ (reference sequence). CDR3 length equals 14 residues. This CDR3 reads CASSLGASYNEQFF. The CDR3 nucleotides are TGTGCCAGCAGCTTGGGGGCCTCCTACAATGAGCAGTTCTTC.

This chain uses TRBV6-1 with TRBJ1-5; D not certain. Germline assignment: CDR1 MNHNS and CDR2 SASEGT. V lost 5 bases and J lost 5, with 7 bases in between. The CDR3 sequence is 12 residues long. The CDR3 DNA is TGTGCCAGCAGTCCTCGAGATCAGCCCCAGCATTTT. Translation: CASSPRDQPQHF.

J is TRBJ2-1 and V is TRBV2; TRBD2 might be the D (6 bases). Trimming pared 7 bases from V and 4 bases from J, leaving 20 bases between. The CDR3 covers 16 residues. Germline CDR1 SNHLY, CDR2 FYNNEI. The CDR3 loop reads CASIGIQDAGYNEQFF. CDR3 DNA: TGTGCCAGCATCGGGATCCAAGACGCGGGATACAATGAGCAGTTCTTC.

As DNA, the CDR3 is TGTGCCAGCGCCAGGGGGCCAGAGACCCAGTACTTC. It translates to CASARGPETQYF. The chain combines TRBV5-6 with TRBJ2-5; 8 bases fit TRBD1. Germline V CDR1 and CDR2: SGHDT, YYEEEE. V gave up 7 bases and J gave up 4 bases; unmatched junction bases: 3. This CDR3 has 12 residues.

This clone has only one observation. The chain combines TRBV28 with TRBJ2-7; D might be TRBD1 (6 bases). The CDR3 runs 15 residues. The germline V gene encodes CDR1 MDHEN and CDR2 SYDVKM. The V end was cut by 6 bases, the J end by 1 base, with 16 bases between. The CDR3 region is CASSPPAGVSYEQYF. The CDR3 DNA follows: TGTGCCAGCAGCCCGCCCGCAGGGGTTTCCTACGAGCAGTACTTC.

Turning to this clone: A much larger clone lies one base from this, so it may be a read error. The same CDR3 is also encoded by other DNA sequences in this sample. V gene TRBV7-8 combines with J gene TRBJ1-3; a weak D match, TRBD1 (5 bases). The CDR3 has 18 residues. Germline V gene data show CDR1 as SGHVS and CDR2 as FQNEAQ. CDR3 amino acids: CASSLGYVRDISGNTIYF. CDR3 nucleotides: TGTGCCAGTAGCTTAGGTTACGTCAGGGATATCTCTGGAAACACCATATATTTT.

The chain uses TRBV19 and TRBJ2-1; 9 positions agree with TRBD1. Per germline, CDR1 LNHDA and CDR2 SQIVND (reference sequence). The V gene end was trimmed by 6 bases and the J gene end by 7 bases; junction bases not matched to a gene: 10. The CDR3 sequence is 15 residues long. This CDR3 is CASRPGQGIWNEQFF. In DNA, the CDR3 is TGTGCCAGTAGACCCGGACAGGGGATTTGGAATGAGCAGTTCTTC.

This sequence joins TRBV6-5 and TRBJ1-2, with TRBD1 matching 9 bases. Germline CDR1 and CDR2: MNHEY and SVGAGI. This CDR3 contains 14 residues. J was trimmed by 4 bases and V by 6 bases; bases with no gene match: 6. The CDR3 nucleotides read TGTGCCAGCAGGCCGACAGGGGGGTCCTATGGCTACACCTTC. Protein sequence: CASRPTGGSYGYTF.

On this clone itself: The sample contains more than one DNA sequence encoding this CDR3. The chain is built from TRBV19 and TRBJ2-5; 7 nucleotides agree with TRBD2. With 2 bases clipped from V and 4 bases from J, the junction kept 4 bases outside the gene matches. The CDR3 has 14 residues. The germline gives CDR1 LNHDA, CDR2 SQIVND (reference sequence). The CDR3 spells CASSITGGGETQYF. The CDR3 region has the DNA TGTGCCAGTAGTATAACGGGAGGAGGAGAGACCCAGTACTTC.

With regard to this clone: Being one base from a much bigger clone, this may be a read error. This specimen includes other DNA sequences encoding the same CDR3. The rearrangement joins TRBV27 to TRBJ1-5; weak D call: TRBD1 (5 bases). Trimming shortened V by 7 bases and J by 6 bases, and 19 bases separated the two germline ends. CDR3 length equals 15 residues. Germline CDR1 MNHEY, CDR2 SMNVEV (reference sequence). The CDR3: CASTITGGGSQPQHF. The CDR3 region has the DNA TGTGCCAGCACTATAACTGGGGGTGGTTCTCAGCCCCAGCATTTT.

The CDR3 loop is CASSLANRDNSPLHF. Written as DNA, the CDR3 is TGTGCCAGCAGCTTGGCCAATAGGGATAATTCACCCCTCCACTTT. The chain combines TRBV5-4 with TRBJ1-6, with no clear D. From germline, CDR1 is SGHNT and CDR2 YYREEE (reference sequence). This CDR3 is built from 15 residues. V was shortened by 0 bases and J by 5 bases, with 9 bases between the two germline ends.

A word on this clone: Different DNA sequences within this sample yield the same CDR3. V gene TRBV7-3 combines with J gene TRBJ1-5; D is ambiguous. CDR1 SGHTA and CDR2 FQGTGA come from the germline V gene. The CDR3 extends over 13 amino acids. V was shortened by 2 bases and J by 5 bases, with 7 bases between the two germline ends. Here the CDR3 reads CASSLSRDQPQHF. The CDR3 coding sequence is TGTGCCAGCAGCTTATCCCGGGATCAGCCCCAGCATTTT.

About this clone itself: This sample includes further DNA sequences coding for the same CDR3. The chain has TRBV9 and TRBJ1-4, with unresolved D. Per germline, CDR1 SGDLS and CDR2 YYNGEE. The V and J ends lost 2 bases and 0 bases respectively, with 8 bases between them. The CDR3 length is 15 residues. The CDR3 is CASSVGTATNEKLFF. The CDR3 region has the DNA TGTGCCAGCAGCGTCGGCACCGCAACTAATGAAAAACTGTTTTTT.

The chain links TRBV11-2 to TRBJ1-4; D is uncertain. Germline V CDR1 and CDR2: SGHAT, FQNNGV. This CDR3 is built from 16 residues. V lost 4 bases to trimming and J lost 5 bases, with 17 bases between them. The CDR3 nucleotides read TGTGCCAGCAGCTCTAGATTCGGGGTTGGGAATGAAAAACTGTTTTTT. It yields the protein CASSSRFGVGNEKLFF.

The chain recombines TRBV6-4 with TRBJ2-1, with D possibly being TRBD2 (6 bases). From germline, CDR1 is MRHNA and CDR2 SNTAGT. The V gene lost 3 bases and the J gene lost 7 bases, with 13 bases spanning the gap. The CDR3 covers 14 residues. The CDR3 nucleotides read TGTGCCAGCAGTGAAACGGGAGAGACGAATGAGCAGTTCTTC. Amino acid sequence: CASSETGETNEQFF.